Listed below are T cell receptor beta chains from one sample, sequenced in a study of cytomegalovirus exposure and HLA in healthy donors. The table came from immunoSEQ multiplex PCR; TCRdb's copy has only in-frame clones and leaves some out. This sample has about 250,000 clones, with approximately 84% found just once. The sequenced sample was PBMCs. Receptor source: a man aged 18-30 years in good health and CMV-seropositive. Each CDR3 is given with its conserved first and last residue. D genes are given only for firm matches. Not all rows give a size; the values are once, few, many and, for expanded clones, a class.

d_call j_call v_call clone_size cdr3_nt cdr3_aa
- TRBJ2-7 TRBV5-1 - TGCGCCAGCAGCACTCCAGGGGTGGCGGCCTACGAGCAGTACTTC CASSTPGVAAYEQYF
TRBD2 TRBJ2-7 TRBV11-2 - TGTGCCAGCAGCCGCCTCGTCATAGCGGGAGGGCCCGAGCAGTACTTC CASSRLVIAGGPEQYF
TRBD2 TRBJ2-2 TRBV27 - TGTGCCAGCAGTTTATCGAGGCTAGCGGGAGTCGGTACCGGGGAGCTGTTTTTT CASSLSRLAGVGTGELFF
- TRBJ1-1 TRBV9 - TGTGCCAGCAGCGTAGGGGGGATGAACACTGAAGCTTTCTTT CASSVGGMNTEAFF
- TRBJ2-3 TRBV4-1 - TGCGCCAGCAGCCAAGGACGGGAAACAGATACGCAGTATTTT CASSQGRETDTQYF
- TRBJ2-7 TRBV29-1 - TGCAGCGTCGCGGGCCTATCCTACGAGCAGTACTTC CSVAGLSYEQYF
- TRBJ2-3 TRBV7-2 - TGTGCCAGCAGCTTACGACTAGGAGGACACACAGATACGCAGTATTTT CASSLRLGGHTDTQYF
- TRBJ2-3 TRBV10-1 - TGCGCCAGCAGTGAGTCACCCACAGAGACAGATACGCAGTATTTT CASSESPTETDTQYF
- TRBJ2-1 TRBV5-1 - TGCGCCAGCAGCTCGGACGTAGTATACAATGAGCAGTTCTTC CASSSDVVYNEQFF
- TRBJ2-7 TRBV28 - TGTGCCAGCAGTTTAAATTTGGGCCCAACCTACGAGCAGTACTTC CASSLNLGPTYEQYF
- TRBJ1-1 TRBV6-5 - TGTGCCAGCGATCCCGGGGGGCCGAGGGCTGAAGCTTTCTTT CASDPGGPRAEAFF
TRBD1 TRBJ2-1 TRBV5-1 once TGCGCCAGCAGCCCCGGACAGGGTCTTTACAATGAGCAGTTCTTC CASSPGQGLYNEQFF
- TRBJ2-3 TRBV6-1 once TGTGCCACCCGCGTCCGGGACACAGATACGCAGTATTTT CATRVRDTDTQYF
- TRBJ2-7 TRBV30 - TGTGCCTGGTTGACCTCTGGGTACGAGCAGTACTTC CAWLTSGYEQYF
- TRBJ2-7 TRBV27 once TGTGCCAGCAGTGGCAGGGGATCGTCGACCTACGAGCAGTACTTC CASSGRGSSTYEQYF
- TRBJ2-1 TRBV6-6 - TGTGCCAGCAGTTCCAGCTCCTACAATGAGCAGTTCTTC CASSSSSYNEQFF
- TRBJ2-7 TRBV5-4 few TGTGCCAGCAGCTTGGGGGACCCTGCGACGTACGAGCAGTACTTC CASSLGDPATYEQYF
- TRBJ2-4 TRBV13 - TGTGCCAGCAGCTCCCGGGCTAGATCGAACATTCAGTACTTC CASSSRARSNIQYF
- TRBJ2-1 TRBV7-2 - TGTGCCAGCAGCGAAAGATACAGGGCCCATGAGCAGTTCTTC CASSERYRAHEQFF
- TRBJ2-7 TRBV28 - TGTGCCAGCAATACCGGGACCCCTGCCGTCTACGAGCAGTACTTC CASNTGTPAVYEQYF
- TRBJ1-1 TRBV29-1 - TGCAGCGTTGGTTCAGGGTCTTATAGTGAAGCTTTCTTT CSVGSGSYSEAFF
TRBD1 TRBJ2-2 TRBV5-1 - TGCGCCACCTCCTCGGCAGGGGGAGTAAGTGTGTACACCGGGGAGCTGTTTTTT CATSSAGGVSVYTGELFF
TRBD1 TRBJ2-7 TRBV7-2 - TGTGCCAGCAGCTGGGGACAGGGTAAGCAGTACTTC CASSWGQGKQYF
- TRBJ2-7 TRBV6-1 once TGTGCCAGCAGTGCTCGGGACTCCTACGAGCAGTACTTC CASSARDSYEQYF
- TRBJ1-1 TRBV6-1 - TGTGCCAGCAGTGATGGTCGGACAGCAAACACTGAAGCTTTCTTT CASSDGRTANTEAFF
- TRBJ2-7 TRBV9 - TGTGCCAGCAGCGTAGGGGATAGCGGCGAGCAGTACTTC CASSVGDSGEQYF
- TRBJ2-2 TRBV5-1 - TGCGCCAGCAGCTTGGGCGGAGCGAACACCGGGGAGCTGTTTTTT CASSLGGANTGELFF
- TRBJ1-1 TRBV2 - TGTGCCAGCAGCCCGACAGTGGTGAACACTGAAGCTTTCTTT CASSPTVVNTEAFF
- TRBJ2-7 TRBV4-1 - TGCGCCAGCAGGGAGGGGACTCGATCAACCGAGCAGTACTTC CASREGTRSTEQYF
- TRBJ2-3 TRBV5-1 - TGCGCCAGCAGCTATGGAGGCGCCTTGAACACAGATACGCAGTATTTT CASSYGGALNTDTQYF
- TRBJ2-5 TRBV6-5 - TGTGCCAGCAGTTACTCTAGGGGTACGGAGACCCAGTACTTC CASSYSRGTETQYF
- TRBJ1-1 TRBV4-1 - TGCGCCAGCAGCCAAGATGGAGTGGGCACTGAAGCTTTCTTT CASSQDGVGTEAFF
- TRBJ1-2 TRBV6-1 - TGTGCCAGCAGTGAAGCTGCGGACGGCCTGAGCTACACCTTC CASSEAADGLSYTF
- TRBJ2-6 TRBV10-3 - TGTGCCTCGATGGAGGGGATCTCTGGGGCCAACGTCCTGACTTTC CASMEGISGANVLTF
- TRBJ1-4 TRBV5-1 - TGCGCCAGCAGCTTGGGAAGCGTGGGTGAAAAACTGTTTTTT CASSLGSVGEKLFF
TRBD2 TRBJ2-5 TRBV28 - TGTGCCAGCAGTTCCCCCGGGGGGAAAGAGACCCAGTACTTC CASSSPGGKETQYF
- TRBJ2-7 TRBV5-5 - TGTGCCAGCAGCGCCTCGTTAGGGCTGGGGGCCTACGAGCAGTACTTC CASSASLGLGAYEQYF